This T cell receptor beta chain stems from a study of shared clonotypes between healthy human individuals. Study-level background: Per donor, three plates held CD4 naive cells, three held CD4 memory, two held CD8 naive and one held CD8 memory.

A note on this clone: Its antigen is still unknown.

Profiling relied on immunoSEQ multiplex PCR, and the TCRdb table lists in-frame clones only, not all of them. The data show over 400,000 clones, 95% to 97% seen once. Findings of the study overall: Lower generation probabilities were found for non-shared clonotypes than for those shared by all four donors. Memory subsets generally showed smaller estimated richness than naive subsets did.

Germline V gene lookup returns CDR1 SGHRS and CDR2 YFSETQ. The CDR3 loop spans 14 amino acids. V was trimmed by 0 bases and J by 0 bases, leaving 4 bases between them. CD4+ cell separation produced CD45RA+ naive and CD45RA-negative memory subsets. V and J are TRBV5-1 and TRBJ2-1, with D hard to call. Sample: naive CD4+ T cells sorted from blood. As to subset: CD45RA+ positively selected. The clonotype originates from a woman aged 25 to 39 in good health. The CDR3 DNA sequence: TGCGCCAGCAGCTTGGACAGCTCCTACAATGAGCAGTTCTTC. Amino acids: CASSLDSSYNEQFF.